This is a list of T cell receptor beta chains from one sample in a study of cytomegalovirus exposure and HLA in healthy donors. Data came from immunoSEQ multiplex PCR; TCRdb stores just in-frame clones and leaves some out. The sample has approximately 90,000 clones; approximately 80% are singletons. Sequenced material: PBMCs. These receptors were collected from a man aged 35-49 years in good health and CMV-seronegative. Both conserved end residues are part of each CDR3. The D gene is left open where the match is weak. Clone size is given for some rows only: seen once, a few or many times, or a class if the clone is expanded.

>TRBV5-5|TRBD1|NA|TRBJ2-1
TGTGCCAGCAGCTTCCGGGACAGCAACAATGAGCAGTTCTTC
CASSFRDSNNEQFF
>TRBV2|NA|NA|TRBJ2-7
TGTGCCAGCCGAGGCGAGGGGGTGGGCGAGCAGTACTTC
CASRGEGVGEQYF
>TRBV29-1|TRBD2|NA|TRBJ2-1
TGCAGCGCTAGCGGGAGGACTGTAGGTGAGCAGTTCTTC
CSASGRTVGEQFF
>TRBV20-1|NA|NA|TRBJ1-1
TGCCGCTGGCGCAGAGGGACTGAAGCTTTCTTT
CRWRRGTEAFF
>TRBV28|NA|NA|TRBJ1-6
TGTGCCAGCAGCGGCGGGGCGAGAATTCCCCTCCACTTT
CASSGGARIPLHF
>TRBV29-1|TRBD2|NA|TRBJ2-7
TGCAGCGTTGCCAGCGGGGCCTACGAGCAGTACTTC
CSVASGAYEQYF
>TRBV13|NA|few|TRBJ1-4
TGTGCCAGCAGCTTAGGACAGGGTTTTGAAAAACTGTTTTTT
CASSLGQGFEKLFF
>TRBV19|TRBD1|NA|TRBJ1-2
TGTGCCAGTAGCGGACAGGTAGCTAACTATGGCTACACCTTC
CASSGQVANYGYTF
>TRBV5-4|TRBD1|NA|TRBJ2-1
TGTGCCAGCAGTCCGCCGGGACAGATATACAATGAGCAGTTCTTC
CASSPPGQIYNEQFF
>TRBV29-1|TRBD2|NA|TRBJ2-1
TGCAGCGTAGCCTCTTCTAGCGGGAGCTCCTACAATGAGCAGTTCTTC
CSVASSSGSSYNEQFF
>TRBV7-3|NA|NA|TRBJ2-3
TGTGCCAGCACCCAAACGGAGGGTCATACGCAGTATTTT
CASTQTEGHTQYF
>TRBV30|NA|NA|TRBJ2-1
TGTGCCTGGAGTACCCGGGATACCTCCTACAATGAGCAGTTCTTC
CAWSTRDTSYNEQFF
>TRBV25-1|NA|NA|TRBJ2-7
TGTGCCACCTTGACAGCCACCTACGAGCAGTACTTC
CATLTATYEQYF
>TRBV30|TRBD2|NA|TRBJ2-2
TGTGCCTGGAGTATTTTGCGGGAGGCCGGGGAGCTGTTTTTT
CAWSILREAGELFF
>TRBV11-3|TRBD1|NA|TRBJ2-5
TGTGCCAGCAGCCTCGGGGGCAGGGGGCAGCAAGAGACCCAGTACTTC
CASSLGGRGQQETQYF
>TRBV9|TRBD1|NA|TRBJ1-2
TGTGCCAGCAGCGTAGGGGACAGCTATGGCTACACCTTC
CASSVGDSYGYTF